Below, 30 T cell receptor beta chains from the same sample are listed, as sequenced in a study of Ad26.COV2.S vaccination and SARS-CoV-2 variants. Treatment defined: some 19 received Ad26.COV2.S at low or high dose, single or two shots; about 5 received placebo; per-sample allocation not given. The investigators took samples on day 63 after the first vaccine or placebo injection. Generated by immunoSEQ multiplex PCR, the TCRdb table keeps only in-frame clones and is missing some. The table has a few hundred thousand clones, about 89% seen once. Sequenced here: peripheral blood, sampled in a trial of Ad26.COV2.S vaccine versus placebo. Receptors were obtained from a person aged 18-65 years who received the Ad26.COV2.S COVID-19 vaccine or a placebo.

The chain links TRBV7-8 to TRBJ1-5; D possibly corresponds to TRBD1 (5 bases). Per germline, CDR1 SGHVS and CDR2 FQNEAQ. The CDR3 is 15 amino acids. V lost 2 bases and J 6 bases, leaving 14 bases between the germline ends. CDR3 residues: CASSLLSQGAQPQHF. DNA of the CDR3: TGTGCCAGCAGCTTACTCTCCCAGGGTGCTCAGCCCCAGCATTTT.

The chain employs TRBV10-3 and TRBJ2-1; 8 bases line up with TRBD2. V lost 6 bases, J lost 0 bases, and 7 bases stayed unmatched. The CDR3 spans 16 residues. The germline CDR1 and CDR2 sequences are ENHRY and SYGVKD. For the CDR3, the DNA is TGTGCCATCAGGAACCCTAGCGGGTACTCCTACAATGAGCAGTTCTTC. This encodes CAIRNPSGYSYNEQFF.

The chain has TRBV30 and TRBJ1-2; D may be TRBD1 (6 bases). CDR3 length: 11 amino acids. The germline V gene encodes CDR1 GTSNPN and CDR2 SVGIG (reference sequence). The CDR3 sequence is CAARTVYGYTF. The CDR3 DNA reads as TGTGCTGCCAGGACAGTTTATGGCTACACCTTC. Filled out from reference TRBV30 and TRBJ1-2, the complete variable domain reads SQTIHQWPATLVQPVGSPLSLECTVEGTSNPNLYWYRQAAGRGLQLLFYSVGIGQISSEVPQNLSASRPQDRQFILSSKKLLLSDSGFYLCAARTVYGYTFGSGTRLTVV.

The DNA of the CDR3 is TGCGCCAGCAGCCAAGTAGGCAGCTGGGATGGCTACACCTTC. Translating gives CASSQVGSWDGYTF. This chain connects TRBV4-3 to TRBJ1-2; D not certain. Trimming removed 1 base at V and 6 bases at J, with 12 bases between. The CDR3 spans 14 residues. The germline CDR1 and CDR2 sequences are LGHNA and YSLEER.

The chain combines TRBV2 with TRBJ1-6, with D possibly matching TRBD1 (5 bases). The CDR3 covers 14 residues. The V end was cut by 2 bases, the J end by 7 bases, with 9 bases between. Looked up from germline, CDR1 is SNHLY and CDR2 is FYNNEI. The CDR3 loop is CASSERGYNSPLHF. The DNA of the CDR3 is TGTGCCAGCAGTGAAAGGGGTTACAATTCACCCCTCCACTTT.

This clone was recorded a few times. The chain links TRBV9 to TRBJ1-4; possible D gene TRBD1, 6 bases. The CDR3 covers 15 residues. Germline CDR1 is SGDLS and CDR2 is YYNGEE. The ends were cut back, 3 bases at V and 0 bases at J, with 9 bases in the middle. The CDR3 nucleotides are TGTGCCAGCAGCGAGGGGGGGGCAACTAATGAAAAACTGTTTTTT. Translation: CASSEGGATNEKLFF.

The chain employs TRBV9 and TRBJ1-2, with 8 nucleotides matching TRBD1. The CDR3 contains 15 residues. CDR1 SGDLS and CDR2 YYNGEE come from the germline V gene. V was clipped by 3 bases and J by 3 bases; unmatched bases: 7. CDR3 nucleotide sequence: TGTGCCAGCAGCGCCAGACAGGGGACCGACTATGGCTACACCTTC. It translates to CASSARQGTDYGYTF.

The V call is TRBV4-2, the J call TRBJ2-1; tentatively, D is TRBD1 or TRBD2 (5 bases each). There are 13 residues in the CDR3. Germline CDR1 LGHNA, CDR2 YNFKEQ. V dropped 0 bases and J dropped 10 bases, with 10 bases sitting between them. CDR3 amino acids: CASSQDTGTEQFF. In DNA form, the CDR3 reads TGTGCCAGCAGCCAAGACACCGGGACCGAGCAGTTCTTC.

The chain's CDR3 is CASSQDPGQGHYEQYF. The CDR3 coding sequence is TGTGCCAGCAGCCAAGACCCGGGACAGGGCCATTACGAGCAGTACTTC. The chain combines TRBV14 with TRBJ2-7; TRBD1 matches at 9 bases. Germline V gene sequence: CDR1 SGHDN, CDR2 FVKESK. The CDR3 sequence is 16 residues long. Trimming took 0 bases from V and 4 from J; bases not matched to a gene: 7. The variable domain in full, with the rest retrieved from reference TRBV14 and TRBJ2-7, is EAGVTQFPSHSVIEKGQTVTLRCDPISGHDNLYWYRRVMGKEIKFLLHFVKESKQDESGMPNNRFLAERTGGTYSTLKVQPAELEDSGVYFCASSQDPGQGHYEQYFGPGTRLTVT.

The chain employs TRBV10-3 and TRBJ2-1; unclear D gene. With 8 bases removed from V and 8 bases from J, the gap between germline ends came to 16 bases. This CDR3 is built from 13 residues. Per germline, CDR1 ENHRY and CDR2 SYGVKD. The CDR3 coding sequence is TGTGCCATCCGGTATCCAACGACCGATGAGCAGTTCTTC. It translates to CAIRYPTTDEQFF.

With regard to this clone: The same CDR3 is also encoded by other DNA sequences in this sample. V is TRBV30 and J is TRBJ2-7; 9 bases line up with TRBD1. The V gene end was trimmed by 0 bases and the J gene end by 2 bases; junction bases not matched to a gene: 5. This CDR3 region has 15 residues. The V gene's germline CDR1 is GTSNPN and CDR2 SVGIG (reference sequence). In DNA form, the CDR3 reads TGTGCCTGGAGTGTTTGGGGACAGGGCCCCTACGAGCAGTACTTC. Residues: CAWSVWGQGPYEQYF.

This clone occurred a few times. The chain is built from TRBV29-1 and TRBJ1-5; tentative D call: TRBD1 (6 bases). Germline values: CDR1 SQVTM, CDR2 ANQGSEA. There are 13 residues in the CDR3. V dropped 5 bases and J dropped 3 bases, with 11 bases sitting between them. CDR3 residues: CSVRDNYNQPQHF. In DNA, the CDR3 is TGCAGCGTTAGGGACAATTACAATCAGCCCCAGCATTTT.

This chain joins TRBV15 and TRBJ2-5, with a possible D match to TRBD1 (5 bases). V gave up 0 bases and J gave up 2 bases, with 16 bases separating them. Germline CDR1 is LNHNV and CDR2 is YYDKDF (reference sequence). This CDR3 has 17 residues. CDR3 coding DNA: TGTGCCACCAGCAGAGATAGGTTCATTCAGGGTCAAGAGACCCAGTACTTC. Amino acid sequence: CATSRDRFIQGQETQYF.

This chain joins TRBV11-2 and TRBJ1-4, with no clear D. Per the germline V gene, CDR1 is SGHAT and CDR2 is FQNNGV. V was cut by 1 base and J by 2 bases, with 8 bases left in between. CDR3 length equals 15 residues. CDR3 bases: TGTGCCAGCAGCTTAGGACGGTTTACTAATGAAAAACTGTTTTTT. Protein sequence: CASSLGRFTNEKLFF.

The chain joins TRBV6-5 to TRBJ2-7; D remains unclear. CDR1 is MNHEY, CDR2 SVGAGI, per germline. The CDR3 length is 11 residues. V shed 7 bases and J shed 0 bases, with 4 bases lying between them. This CDR3 reads CASINSYEQYF. In DNA form, the CDR3 reads TGTGCCAGCATAAACTCCTACGAGCAGTACTTC.

The rearrangement joins TRBV12-3 or TRBV12-4 to TRBJ1-2; D is uncertain. V lost 3 bases to trimming and J lost 4 bases, with 9 bases between them. The CDR3 extends over 13 amino acids. The DNA of the CDR3 is TGTGCCAGCAGTTTCGGGGAGAGCTATGGCTACACCTTC. The encoded protein is CASSFGESYGYTF.

The chain uses TRBV29-1 and TRBJ2-1; D might be TRBD1 (6 bases). The V gene's germline CDR1 is SQVTM and CDR2 ANQGSEA. There are 14 residues in the CDR3. V shed 6 bases and J shed 8 bases, with 20 bases lying between them. The DNA of the CDR3 is TGCAGCGTGAAATCCGGGACATCGAGTGATGAGCAGTTCTTC. This encodes CSVKSGTSSDEQFF.

This chain links TRBV7-2 with TRBJ1-3, with TRBD1 matching over 8 bases. V lost 4 bases and J lost 2; bases outside the gene matches: 4. CDR1 and CDR2 from the germline V gene are SGHTA and FQGNSA. The length of the CDR3 is 15 residues. The CDR3 DNA reads as TGTGCCAGCAGCTCAGGGGGCCTGGCTGGAAACACCATATATTTT. As protein: CASSSGGLAGNTIYF. The entire variable domain, with the rest obtained from reference TRBV7-2 and TRBJ1-3, is as follows: GAGVSQSPSNKVTEKGKDVELRCDPISGHTALYWYRQSLGQGLEFLIYFQGNSAPDKSGLPSDRFSAERTGGSVSTLTIQRTQQEDSAVYLCASSSGGLAGNTIYFGEGSWLTVV.

This chain links TRBV4-3 with TRBJ1-4; 7 nucleotides agree with TRBD1. The ends lost 5 bases at V and 8 bases at J; junction bases unmatched: 11. This CDR3 is built from 15 residues. Germline lookup yields CDR1 LGHNA and CDR2 YSLEER. The CDR3 region is CASSEGRQGNEKLFF. CDR3 nucleotide sequence: TGCGCCAGCAGCGAAGGGAGACAGGGTAACGAAAAACTGTTTTTT.

This clone was observed at least ten times. The V call is TRBV10-3, the J call TRBJ1-6; 7 bases agree with TRBD1. The V gene's germline CDR1 is ENHRY and CDR2 SYGVKD. V shed 9 bases and J 8 bases; nucleotides not matched to a gene: 7. CDR3 size: 13 residues. The CDR3 DNA follows: TGTGCCATTCAGGGGGTTGTTGATTCACCCCTCCACTTT. It encodes CAIQGVVDSPLHF.

The chain joins TRBV19 to TRBJ2-3; 7 nucleotides align to TRBD1. Germline trimming cut 6 bases from V and 0 bases from J; bases unmatched to any gene: 12. Germline CDR1 reads LNHDA; CDR2 reads SQIVND (reference sequence). The CDR3 has 17 residues. CDR3 sequence reads: CASSPEDRPLSTDTQYF. The CDR3 DNA is TGTGCCAGTAGCCCCGAGGACAGGCCACTAAGCACAGATACGCAGTATTTT.

This chain uses TRBV5-1 with TRBJ1-6, with 7 bases that match TRBD1. The CDR3 length is 14 residues. Germline CDR1 SGHRS, CDR2 YFSETQ. The V gene end was trimmed by 0 bases and the J gene end by 9 bases; junction bases not matched to a gene: 3. CDR3 sequence reads: CASSLARGGSPLHF. CDR3 DNA: TGCGCCAGCAGCTTGGCCAGGGGGGGTTCACCCCTCCACTTT.

Comment on this clone: The junction differs from germline at one of its ends, possibly a read error. Written as DNA, the CDR3 is TGTGTCAGCAGTCACGGATTTAGAAGGAACACTGAAGCTTTCTTT. Its protein product is CVSSHGFRRNTEAFF. V and J are TRBV6-6 and TRBJ1-1; D unclear. In germline, CDR1 is MNHNY, CDR2 SVGAGI (reference sequence). CDR3 length equals 15 residues.

The genes are TRBV9 and TRBJ1-2, with D maybe TRBD1 (6 bases). Germline V gene data show CDR1 as SGDLS and CDR2 as YYNGEE. The CDR3 loop spans 15 amino acids. V was clipped by 4 bases and J by 7 bases, with 20 bases between them. In nucleotides, the CDR3 is TGTGCCAGCAGCTTAAACCCGGACAGCCAGGGTGGCTACACCTTC. It translates to CASSLNPDSQGGYTF.

The chain uses TRBV5-4 and TRBJ1-6, with a tentative D call TRBD1 (6 bases). The germline V gene encodes CDR1 SGHNT and CDR2 YYREEE (reference sequence). The CDR3 contains 18 residues. V was cut by 2 bases and J by 7 bases, with 22 bases left in between. CDR3 in amino acids: CASSFFRNLRQENSPLHF. CDR3 sequence (DNA): TGTGCCAGCAGCTTTTTTAGGAATCTTAGACAGGAAAATTCACCCCTCCACTTT. The variable domain in full, completed from reference TRBV5-4 and TRBJ1-6, reads ETGVTQSPTHLIKTRGQQVTLRCSSQSGHNTVSWYQQALGQGPQFIFQYYREEENGRGNFPPRFSGLQFPNYSSELNVNALELDDSALYLCASSFFRNLRQENSPLHFGNGTRLTVT.

V gene TRBV18 combines with J gene TRBJ2-5; D not certain. The CDR3 has 14 residues. The germline V gene encodes CDR1 KGHSH and CDR2 LQKENI. V was pared by 3 bases and J by 2 bases, with 10 bases between. This CDR3 reads CASSPVAGQETQYF. The CDR3 DNA reads TGTGCCAGCTCACCCGTCGCCGGGCAAGAGACCCAGTACTTC.

This chain connects TRBV5-4 to TRBJ2-1; TRBD2 aligns across 9 bases. From germline, CDR1 is SGHNT and CDR2 YYREEE (reference sequence). J gave up 4 bases and V 7 bases, and 12 bases lay outside the gene matches. This CDR3 comprises 16 residues. The CDR3 bases are TGTGCCAGCGGCGGGGGGGCCTCTGAGGTGTACAATGAGCAGTTCTTC. Residues: CASGGGASEVYNEQFF.

This clone was counted once. Other DNA sequences of this sample code for an identical CDR3. The CDR3 nucleotides are TGTGCCAGCAGTGAACGGCGGAGCTCCTACAATGAGCAGTTCTTC. It encodes CASSERRSSYNEQFF. V usage is TRBV2 and J usage is TRBJ2-1; the D is unclear. V lost 2 bases and J lost 0, with 8 bases in between. The CDR3 spans 15 residues. Germline V gene data show CDR1 as SNHLY and CDR2 as FYNNEI. The whole variable domain, remainder taken from reference TRBV2 and TRBJ2-1, is EPEVTQTPSHQVTQMGQEVILRCVPISNHLYFYWYRQILGQKVEFLVSFYNNEISEKSEIFDDQFSVERPDGSNFTLKIRSTKLEDSAMYFCASSERRSSYNEQFFGPGTRLTVL.

CDR3 bases: TGTGCCAGCAGCCCCCACTCGTCAGGAACTTGGTCACCCCTCCACTTT. Translated, it gives CASSPHSSGTWSPLHF. The V call is TRBV6-2 or TRBV6-3, the J call TRBJ1-6; no firm D call. Deletions cut 6 bases from V and 10 bases from J, with 22 bases between. The CDR3 spans 16 residues. CDR1 is MNHEY, CDR2 SVGEGT, per germline.

This clone occurred many times. The rearrangement joins TRBV6-5 to TRBJ2-7; TRBD2 might be the D (7 bases). The CDR3 is 14 residues long. Germline V gives CDR1 MNHEY, CDR2 SVGAGI. V lost 6 bases to trimming and J lost 1 base, with 13 bases between them. In DNA form, the CDR3 reads TGTGCCAGCAGGGGAGGGGGGCGTTCCTACGAGCAGTACTTC. Translation: CASRGGGRSYEQYF.